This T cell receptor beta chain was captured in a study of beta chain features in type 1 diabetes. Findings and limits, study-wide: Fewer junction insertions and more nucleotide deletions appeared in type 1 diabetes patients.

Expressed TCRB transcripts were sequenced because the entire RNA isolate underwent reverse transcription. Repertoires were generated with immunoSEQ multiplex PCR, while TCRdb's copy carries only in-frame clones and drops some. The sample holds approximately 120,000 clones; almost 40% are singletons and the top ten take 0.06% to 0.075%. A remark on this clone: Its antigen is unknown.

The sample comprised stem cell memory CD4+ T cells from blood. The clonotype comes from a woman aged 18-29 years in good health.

The CDR3 is CASSVGTSRTDTQYF. CDR3 in DNA: TGTGCCAGCAGCGTGGGGACTAGCCGCACAGATACGCAGTATTTT. V gene TRBV9 combines with J gene TRBJ2-3, with TRBD2 matching 9 bases. Looked up from germline, CDR1 is SGDLS and CDR2 is YYNGEE. V lost 2 bases, J lost 1 base, and 2 bases stayed unmatched. The CDR3 contains 15 residues.